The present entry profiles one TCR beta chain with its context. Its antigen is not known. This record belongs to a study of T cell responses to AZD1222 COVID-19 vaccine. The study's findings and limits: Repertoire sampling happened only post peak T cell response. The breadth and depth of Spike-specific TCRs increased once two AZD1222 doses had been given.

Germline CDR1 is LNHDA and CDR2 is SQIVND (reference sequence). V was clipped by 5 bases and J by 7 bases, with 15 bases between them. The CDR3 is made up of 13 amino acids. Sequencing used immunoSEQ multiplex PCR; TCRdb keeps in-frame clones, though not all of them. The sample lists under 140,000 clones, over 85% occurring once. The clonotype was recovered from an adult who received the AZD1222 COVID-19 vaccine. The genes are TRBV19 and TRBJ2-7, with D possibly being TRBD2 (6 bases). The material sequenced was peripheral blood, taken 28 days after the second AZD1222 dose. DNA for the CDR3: TGTGCCAGTAGTGTGGGACCACGGGGGGAGCAGTACTTC. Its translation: CASSVGPRGEQYF.